This T cell receptor (beta chain) was found in a study of blood T cell repertoires in COVID-19. Study-wide context: Samples of COVID-19 (acute and convalescent) were obtained from the United States, Italy and Spain. Nucleic acid was either cDNA or gDNA, and it came from T cells, B-cell-depleted T cells, or PBMCs.

This clone occurred a few times. V lost 5 bases and J 0 bases, leaving 10 bases between the germline ends. The CDR3 covers 15 residues. Germline CDR1 and CDR2: MNHEY and SVGAGI. Original analysis: Nucleated cell number was recorded as an estimate derived from reference gene primer amplification. TCRdb keeps only in-frame clones here, not all; method: immunoSEQ multiplex PCR. Clonal size and the V and J genes are those of that table, whereas D and trimming came from the DNA. Among about 120,000 clones listed, 65% to 80% were seen once. The V gene is TRBV6-5, the J gene TRBJ1-4; D is perhaps TRBD1 (6 bases). Sequenced material: peripheral blood. The TCR sequence derives from a woman aged 55-75 years with acute or convalescent COVID-19. CDR3 sequence (DNA): TGTGCCAGCAGTCCGCGGACAGCAACTAATGAAAAACTGTTTTTT. Its translation is CASSPRTATNEKLFF.